Presented here are 26 T cell receptor beta chains from one specimen sequenced in a study of a mutant IDH1 vaccine in newly diagnosed glioma. Clones were read by immunoSEQ multiplex PCR, and TCRdb kept only the in-frame ones, dropping some. This repertoire shows roughly 71,000 clones, around 85% found once; its top ten account for over 2.5%. The sample's time point: baseline, week 1 (first vaccination visit). Treatment denoted: pre-vaccination baseline after standard-of-care therapy. The sample consisted of PBMCs, taken from a glioma patient treated with radiotherapy, temozolomide or both. The source of these receptors is a man aged 30 to 45 with glioma.

The rearrangement uses TRBV9 and TRBJ1-5, with D unclear. Deletions cut 0 bases from V and 7 bases from J, with 11 bases between. Per germline, CDR1 SGDLS and CDR2 YYNGEE. The CDR3 runs 14 residues. CDR3 protein: CASSVGKGRQPQHF. CDR3 DNA sequence: TGTGCCAGCAGCGTAGGAAAGGGAAGACAGCCCCAGCATTTT.

The CDR3 is CASSESRYYGYTF. CDR3 DNA sequence: TGTGCCAGCAGTGAATCGAGGTACTATGGCTACACCTTC. This chain uses TRBV25-1 with TRBJ1-2, with D unclear. Trimming pared 1 base from V and 3 bases from J, leaving 6 bases between. Germline values: CDR1 MGHDK, CDR2 SYGVNS. The CDR3 is 13 amino acids.

For this clone: Germline and junction disagree at one end, which may indicate a read error. The chain carries TRBV13 and TRBJ1-6; TRBD1 matches at 9 bases. CDR3 length: 15 residues. Germline V gene data show CDR1 as PRHDT and CDR2 as FYEKMQ (reference sequence). The CDR3 coding sequence is TGTGCCAGCAGCCTAGGGGGGACAGGGAATTCACCCCTCCACTTT. Translated: CASSLGGTGNSPLHF.

In its sample, this clone was seen a few times. This chain joins TRBV29-1 and TRBJ1-1; TRBD1 matches 7 bases. The CDR3 extends over 12 amino acids. V was clipped by 7 bases and J by 0 bases; unmatched bases: 2. Germline assignment: CDR1 SQVTM and CDR2 ANQGSEA. Here the CDR3 DNA reads TGCAGCGGCAGGGGGATGAACACTGAAGCTTTCTTT. Its translation: CSGRGMNTEAFF.

The V and J genes are TRBV6-1 and TRBJ2-7; possible D gene TRBD2, 6 bases. Germline CDR1 reads MNHNS; CDR2 reads SASEGT. V was shortened by 4 bases and J by 6 bases, with 34 bases between the two germline ends. CDR3 length equals 20 residues. For the CDR3, the DNA is TGTGCCAGCAGTGCCGTTTCCCCCAGACTAGACAACCTCCCTCGGGTCGAGCAGTACTTC. It encodes CASSAVSPRLDNLPRVEQYF.

This clone was seen a few times. The chain is built from TRBV5-1 and TRBJ1-1; the D is unclear. Germline lookup yields CDR1 SGHRS and CDR2 YFSETQ. V was cut by 2 bases and J by 5 bases, with 16 bases left in between. There are 15 residues in the CDR3. The CDR3 sequence is CASSFIGSGGTEAFF. As DNA, the CDR3 is TGCGCCAGCAGCTTTATTGGCTCAGGAGGGACTGAAGCTTTCTTT. Full variable domain (remainder filled in from reference TRBV5-1 and TRBJ1-1): KAGVTQTPRYLIKTRGQQVTLSCSPISGHRSVSWYQQTPGQGLQFLFEYFSETQRNKGNFPGRFSGRQFSNSRSEMNVSTLELGDSALYLCASSFIGSGGTEAFFGQGTRLTVV.

The chain is built from TRBV5-1 and TRBJ1-4; 7 nucleotides agree with TRBD1. From germline, CDR1 is SGHRS and CDR2 YFSETQ. The CDR3 covers 13 residues. Trimming took 6 bases from V and 2 from J; bases not matched to a gene: 1. The CDR3 reads CASKDRTNEKLFF. CDR3 DNA: TGCGCCAGCAAGGACAGGACTAATGAAAAACTGTTTTTT.

The V call is TRBV29-1, the J call TRBJ2-5; 11 positions match TRBD2. The assigned J gene may be wrong: the sequence end matches TRBJ2-7 better. Per germline, CDR1 SQVTM and CDR2 ANQGSEA. CDR3 length: 15 amino acids. The CDR3 nucleotides read TGCAGCGTTAGATCTAGCGGGGGGTCGTCCTACGAGCAGTACTTC. The encoded protein is CSVRSSGGSSYEQYF.

The J gene is TRBJ1-1, the V gene TRBV7-9; weak D call: TRBD1 (5 bases). Trimming stripped 4 bases from V and 0 bases from J, with 15 bases between. Germline V lookup: CDR1 SEHNR, CDR2 FQNEAQ (reference sequence). The CDR3 length is 16 residues. The chain's CDR3 is CASSSPTGLMNTEAFF. CDR3 nucleotide sequence: TGTGCCAGCAGCTCCCCCACAGGATTAATGAACACTGAAGCTTTCTTT. Full variable domain (remainder filled in from reference TRBV7-9 and TRBJ1-1): DTGVSQNPRHKITKRGQNVTFRCDPISEHNRLYWYRQTLGQGPEFLTYFQNEAQLEKSRLLSDRFSAERPKGSFSTLEIQRTEQGDSAMYLCASSSPTGLMNTEAFFGQGTRLTVV.

This clone came up once. The rearrangement joins TRBV4-1 to TRBJ2-1; TRBD2 might be the D (5 bases). V was shortened by 4 bases and J by 10 bases, with 17 bases between the two germline ends. This CDR3 contains 14 residues. CDR1 MGHRA and CDR2 YSYEKL come from the germline V gene. CDR3 DNA sequence: TGCGCCAGCAGCCCGCATAGCGCAGGCCGAGAGCAGTTCTTC. Its translation: CASSPHSAGREQFF.

The V call is TRBV7-6, the J call TRBJ2-2; possible D gene TRBD2, 6 bases. The CDR3 is 17 residues long. Germline V gene lookup returns CDR1 SGHVS and CDR2 FNYEAQ. The V end lost 6 bases, the J end lost 6 bases, and 23 bases lay between the germline ends. CDR3 sequence (DNA): TGTGCCAGCAGGAGAATGATGGGCGGGGACCGCGCCGGGGAGCTGTTTTTT. Translated: CASRRMMGGDRAGELFF. The variable domain in full, with the rest retrieved from reference TRBV7-6 and TRBJ2-2, is GAGVSQSPRYKVTKRGQDVALRCDPISGHVSLYWYRQALGQGPEFLTYFNYEAQQDKSGLPNDRFSAERPEGSISTLTIQRTEQRDSAMYRCASRRMMGGDRAGELFFGEGSRLTVL.

J is TRBJ2-5 and V is TRBV7-2, with D perhaps TRBD1 (7 bases). Trimming removed 8 bases from V and 4 bases from J, with 20 bases in between. The CDR3 runs 15 residues. Germline CDR1 SGHTA, CDR2 FQGNSA. CDR3 DNA sequence: TGTGCCAGCTCCCCAGGGGGGTTCGCTAGAGAGACCCAGTACTTC. Translated, it gives CASSPGGFARETQYF.

The genes are TRBV6-1 and TRBJ2-6; possibly TRBD1 or TRBD2 for D (5 bases each). V was cut by 4 bases and J by 11 bases, with 9 bases left in between. In germline, CDR1 is MNHNS, CDR2 SASEGT. The CDR3 has 12 amino acids. The chain's CDR3 is CASSARDDVLTF. CDR3 nucleotides: TGTGCCAGCAGTGCAAGGGACGACGTCCTGACTTTC.

The V and J genes are TRBV18 and TRBJ1-5; D uncertain. The germline V gene has CDR1 KGHSH and CDR2 LQKENI. The V gene lost 5 bases and the J gene lost 4 bases, with 9 bases spanning the gap. This CDR3 contains 13 residues. CDR3: CASSSDTNQPQHF. The CDR3 nucleotides read TGTGCCAGCTCATCAGACACTAATCAGCCCCAGCATTTT. Supplemented by reference TRBV18 and TRBJ1-5, the full variable domain reads NAGVMQNPRHLVRRRGQEARLRCSPMKGHSHVYWYRQLPEEGLKFMVYLQKENIIDESGMPKERFSAEFPKEGPSILRIQQVVRGDSAAYFCASSSDTNQPQHFGDGTRLSIL.

The chain is built from TRBV10-1 and TRBJ2-1, with 7 bases that match TRBD1. Germline-derived CDR1 and CDR2 are WNHNN and SYGVQD (reference sequence). The ends lost 2 bases at V and 7 bases at J; junction bases unmatched: 5. There are 14 residues in the CDR3. The CDR3: CASSEDRVRNEQFF. The CDR3 nucleotides read TGCGCCAGCAGTGAGGACAGGGTCCGGAATGAGCAGTTCTTC.

The gene calls are TRBV14 and TRBJ2-4; D is ambiguous. V was clipped by 1 base and J by 6 bases, with 13 bases between them. The CDR3 loop spans 15 amino acids. The germline CDR1 and CDR2 sequences are SGHDN and FVKESK. The CDR3 here is CASSQGAVFGNIQYF. The CDR3 DNA follows: TGTGCCAGCAGCCAAGGGGCGGTGTTCGGAAACATTCAGTACTTC.

This chain uses TRBV7-9 with TRBJ2-5, with 7 positions matching TRBD1. The CDR3 contains 17 residues. Germline CDR1 is SEHNR and CDR2 is FQNEAQ (reference sequence). Germline trimming cut 5 bases from V and 2 bases from J; bases unmatched to any gene: 14. In nucleotides, the CDR3 is TGTGCCAGCAGCCCACTCCTAGCAGGGGGAGTACAAGAGACCCAGTACTTC. This codes for CASSPLLAGGVQETQYF.

CDR3 in DNA: TGTGCCAGTAGTTTCTCCGGGACAGGGGGCTACATTCAGTACTTC. Protein: CASSFSGTGGYIQYF. The chain links TRBV19 to TRBJ2-4; 12 bases map to TRBD1. CDR1 and CDR2 from the germline V gene are LNHDA and SQIVND (reference sequence). The CDR3 spans 15 residues. J gave up 8 bases and V 5 bases, and 7 bases lay outside the gene matches.

V and J are TRBV6-1 and TRBJ1-1, with D unclear. CDR1 and CDR2 (germline): MNHNS, SASEGT. The CDR3 has 15 amino acids. The V and J ends lost 7 bases and 0 bases respectively, with 15 bases between them. The CDR3 here is CASIGLPSVNTEAFF. In DNA, the CDR3 is TGTGCCAGCATCGGGTTGCCATCTGTGAACACTGAAGCTTTCTTT.

J is TRBJ2-2 and V is TRBV5-1; maybe TRBD1 (6 bases). Trimming took 5 bases from V and 4 from J, leaving 6 bases between them. There are 12 residues in the CDR3. CDR1 and CDR2 from the germline V gene are SGHRS and YFSETQ. CDR3 protein: CASRDSTGELFF. In DNA form, the CDR3 reads TGCGCCAGCAGGGACAGCACCGGGGAGCTGTTTTTT.

This clone appeared a few times. The J gene is TRBJ1-1, the V gene TRBV29-1; a possible D gene is TRBD1 (6 bases). The CDR3 runs to 14 residues. V dropped 4 bases and J dropped 4 bases, with 16 bases sitting between them. Per germline, CDR1 SQVTM and CDR2 ANQGSEA. The CDR3 sequence is CSVVTGSYSTEAFF. CDR3 DNA: TGCAGCGTTGTTACAGGGAGTTATAGCACTGAAGCTTTCTTT.

The chain has TRBV11-2 and TRBJ2-1; D uncertain. The CDR3 sequence is 15 residues long. The germline V and J ends were trimmed by 3 bases and 0 bases, with 9 bases remaining between them. Germline-derived CDR1 and CDR2 are SGHAT and FQNNGV. This CDR3 reads CASSFEESSYNEQFF. The CDR3 DNA reads as TGTGCCAGCAGCTTTGAGGAGAGCTCCTACAATGAGCAGTTCTTC.

This chain links TRBV13 with TRBJ2-3; D is unresolved. The V end lost 5 bases, the J end lost 0 bases, and 6 bases lay between the germline ends. The germline CDR1 and CDR2 sequences are PRHDT and FYEKMQ (reference sequence). This CDR3 is 13 amino acids long. CDR3 nucleotides: TGTGCCAGCAGCCCGACTAGCACAGATACGCAGTATTTT. Translation gives CASSPTSTDTQYF.

The genes are TRBV7-2 and TRBJ2-7; TRBD2 is a possible D gene (6 bases). This CDR3 is built from 15 residues. V was shortened by 4 bases and J by 2 bases, with 15 bases between the two germline ends. Looked up from germline, CDR1 is SGHTA and CDR2 is FQGNSA. Written as DNA, the CDR3 is TGTGCCAGCAGCTCGCCCTTCGGACTAACCTACGAGCAGTACTTC. It is translated as CASSSPFGLTYEQYF.

The rearrangement joins TRBV25-1 to TRBJ1-4, with no clear D. Germline V gene data show CDR1 as MGHDK and CDR2 as SYGVNS. V lost 10 bases, J lost 0 bases, and 9 bases lay in between. The CDR3 has 13 amino acids. The CDR3 DNA sequence: TGTGCCACCTCGTCCGCAACTAATGAAAAACTGTTTTTT. Translated: CATSSATNEKLFF.

V is TRBV28 and J is TRBJ1-2; D is undetermined. Trimming shortened V by 2 bases and J by 5 bases, and 6 bases separated the two germline ends. The germline V gene encodes CDR1 MDHEN and CDR2 SYDVKM. This CDR3 region has 12 residues. The CDR3 here is CASSLALYGYTF. CDR3 DNA sequence: TGTGCCAGCAGTTTAGCCCTGTATGGCTACACCTTC.